This passage covers 24 T cell receptor beta chains from one sample sequenced in a study of beta chain features in type 1 diabetes. What was sequenced were expressed TCRB transcripts, since all of the isolated RNA had been reverse transcribed. Measured with immunoSEQ multiplex PCR; TCRdb has only the in-frame clones, and not every one. The sample includes around 430,000 clones, approximately 30% seen only once; the top ten take around 0.065%. Sequenced sample: naive CD4+ T cells from blood. The receptor set was obtained from a man between 18 and 35 years old in good health.

This chain links TRBV11-2 with TRBJ2-7; 7 bases agree with TRBD1. The germline V gene encodes CDR1 SGHAT and CDR2 FQNNGV. The CDR3 is 15 amino acids. Unmatched junction bases numbered 6, after V lost 4 bases and J lost 0 bases. Here the CDR3 reads CASSSLRDSSYEQYF. The CDR3 DNA reads TGTGCCAGCAGCTCCCTCCGGGACAGCTCCTACGAGCAGTACTTC.

The V and J genes are TRBV5-6 and TRBJ2-2, with TRBD1 matching 7 bases. The CDR3 has 15 amino acids. Per the germline V gene, CDR1 is SGHDT and CDR2 is YYEEEE. With V trimmed by 2 bases and J by 7 bases, 8 bases remained unmatched. The CDR3 here is CASSLGDRADGELFF. The CDR3 DNA reads as TGTGCCAGCAGCTTAGGCGACAGGGCTGACGGGGAGCTGTTTTTT.

This clone has more than one count but fewer than ten. The CDR3 spells CASTWLGGGNEQFF. The CDR3 bases are TGTGCCAGCACGTGGCTCGGAGGTGGGAATGAGCAGTTCTTC. The chain has TRBV5-6 and TRBJ2-1; D is perhaps TRBD2 (5 bases). The CDR3 is made up of 14 amino acids. The germline V gene has CDR1 SGHDT and CDR2 YYEEEE. With 6 bases removed from V and 7 bases from J, the gap between germline ends came to 17 bases.

This clone was seen a handful of times. J is TRBJ2-1 and V is TRBV6-1, with 8 bases aligning to TRBD2. The CDR3 contains 15 residues. With V trimmed by 1 base and J by 6 bases, 5 bases remained unmatched. In germline, CDR1 is MNHNS, CDR2 SASEGT. The CDR3 here is CASSEGTGGVNEQFF. CDR3 nucleotides: TGTGCCAGCAGTGAAGGTACGGGAGGGGTCAATGAGCAGTTCTTC.

This clone occurred a few times. This chain connects TRBV29-1 to TRBJ2-7; D might be TRBD1 or TRBD2, each matching 6 bases. Germline loops: CDR1 SQVTM, CDR2 ANQGSEA. The CDR3 sequence is 14 residues long. V was cut by 6 bases and J by 4 bases, with 19 bases left in between. This CDR3 is CSVAGATGRYEQYF. The CDR3 DNA reads as TGCAGCGTCGCCGGCGCAACAGGGAGGTACGAGCAGTACTTC.

The chain joins TRBV27 to TRBJ2-3; no reliable D call. The CDR3 consists of 14 residues. V lost 2 bases and J lost 8, with 14 bases in between. Germline V gives CDR1 MNHEY, CDR2 SMNVEV (reference sequence). The CDR3 reads CASSLTQNSATQYF. The CDR3 DNA is TGTGCCAGCAGTTTAACACAGAACAGCGCTACGCAGTATTTT.

A remark on this clone: Other DNA sequences of this sample code for an identical CDR3. This chain uses TRBV7-2 with TRBJ2-7, with 7 bases lining up with TRBD1. V gave up 5 bases and J gave up 3 bases; unmatched junction bases: 4. CDR3 length: 13 residues. Germline V lookup: CDR1 SGHTA, CDR2 FQGNSA. The CDR3 coding sequence is TGTGCCAGCAGCCCCCGACAGGGCTACGAGCAGTACTTC. Protein sequence: CASSPRQGYEQYF. Variable domain in full (rest from reference TRBV7-2 and TRBJ2-7): GAGVSQSPSNKVTEKGKDVELRCDPISGHTALYWYRQSLGQGLEFLIYFQGNSAPDKSGLPSDRFSAERTGGSVSTLTIQRTQQEDSAVYLCASSPRQGYEQYFGPGTRLTVT.

The genes are TRBV10-3 and TRBJ1-1, with a tentative D call TRBD1 (5 bases). Deletions cut 7 bases from V and 3 bases from J, with 12 bases between. The CDR3 covers 13 residues. Germline V lookup: CDR1 ENHRY, CDR2 SYGVKD. The CDR3 DNA reads TGTGCCATCAAGAGGGTAGGGGACACTGAAGCTTTCTTT. It encodes CAIKRVGDTEAFF.

This clone was seen more than once but under ten times. This chain joins TRBV9 and TRBJ2-5, with D possibly being TRBD1 or TRBD2 (5 bases each). The CDR3 runs 14 residues. The germline CDR1 and CDR2 sequences are SGDLS and YYNGEE. Trimming took off 2 bases at V and 1 base at J, with 9 bases between the two ends. In DNA, the CDR3 is TGTGCCAGCAGCGTCCATGGGACCCAAGAGACCCAGTACTTC. Translating gives CASSVHGTQETQYF.

This chain connects TRBV18 to TRBJ2-7; D may be TRBD1 (6 bases). CDR3 size: 15 residues. CDR1 KGHSH and CDR2 LQKENI come from the germline V gene. V was pared by 3 bases and J by 3 bases, with 15 bases between. Here the CDR3 DNA reads TGTGCCAGCTCACCGGCCTTACAGGGCAGCTACGAGCAGTACTTC. This codes for CASSPALQGSYEQYF.

The sample holds a few counts of this clone. V usage is TRBV7-8 and J usage is TRBJ2-4; D possibly corresponds to TRBD1 (6 bases). The CDR3 totals 17 residues. CDR1 is SGHVS, CDR2 FQNEAQ, per germline. V lost 5 bases, J lost 0 bases, and 17 bases lay in between. Here the CDR3 reads CASSHGQRLIAKNIQYF. DNA for the CDR3: TGTGCCAGCAGCCACGGACAGCGGTTGATAGCCAAAAACATTCAGTACTTC.

The chain joins TRBV7-9 to TRBJ2-7, with D possibly matching TRBD2 (6 bases). Deletions cut 5 bases from V and 0 bases from J, with 17 bases between. From germline, CDR1 is SEHNR and CDR2 FQNEAQ (reference sequence). CDR3 length: 16 residues. CDR3 protein: CASSPRVGGASYEQYF. Here the CDR3 DNA reads TGTGCCAGCAGCCCCCGGGTTGGCGGGGCCTCCTACGAGCAGTACTTC.

This clone turned up a few times. This chain joins TRBV7-2 and TRBJ2-5; 7 nucleotides agree with TRBD2. Germline loops: CDR1 SGHTA, CDR2 FQGNSA. J lost 13 bases, V lost 0 bases, and 5 bases had no gene match. This CDR3 is built from 12 residues. The CDR3 is CASSLAKAGLYF. In nucleotides, the CDR3 is TGTGCCAGCAGCTTAGCAAAAGCGGGGTTGTACTTC.

This clone was counted only a few times. The sample carries other DNA sequences with the same CDR3. V is TRBV30 and J is TRBJ2-7, with TRBD1 as a possible D gene (5 bases). V shed 3 bases and J shed 2 bases, with 5 bases lying between them. CDR1 is GTSNPN, CDR2 SVGIG, per germline (reference sequence). The CDR3 consists of 11 residues. CDR3 sequence reads: CAWRQAYEQYF. The CDR3 DNA follows: TGTGCCTGGAGACAGGCCTACGAGCAGTACTTC.

This clone was seen a few times. The V gene is TRBV6-5, the J gene TRBJ2-5, with D unresolved. Per germline, CDR1 MNHEY and CDR2 SVGAGI. Deletions cut 2 bases from V and 4 bases from J, with 11 bases between. This CDR3 has 14 residues. This CDR3 reads CASSYGRYLETQYF. As DNA, the CDR3 is TGTGCCAGCAGTTACGGACGGTACTTAGAGACCCAGTACTTC.

This chain joins TRBV9 and TRBJ2-5; 7 positions match TRBD1. Germline CDR1 and CDR2: SGDLS and YYNGEE. This CDR3 has 15 amino acids. The ends lost 3 bases at V and 5 bases at J; junction bases unmatched: 10. The CDR3 coding sequence is TGTGCCAGCAGCGGGACGACAGGGTTATGGGAGACCCAGTACTTC. Its translation: CASSGTTGLWETQYF.

This clone was detected a few times. V is TRBV29-1 and J is TRBJ1-1; TRBD1 matches 10 bases. Germline CDR1 SQVTM, CDR2 ANQGSEA. The V segment lost 7 bases and the J segment 5 bases; nucleotides outside the gene matches: 1. This CDR3 is built from 11 residues. The CDR3 DNA is TGCAGCGGGACAGGGGGAACTGAAGCTTTCTTT. Its protein product is CSGTGGTEAFF.

CDR3 loop: CASSETNTGELFF. CDR3 coding DNA: TGTGCCAGCAGCGAGACGAACACCGGGGAGCTGTTTTTT. The V call is TRBV9, the J call TRBJ2-2; no clear D. Trimming shortened V by 3 bases and J by 0 bases, and 3 bases separated the two germline ends. Germline V CDR1 and CDR2: SGDLS, YYNGEE. There are 13 residues in the CDR3.

This chain connects TRBV15 to TRBJ2-1; a weak D match, TRBD2 (6 bases). Trimming shortened V by 3 bases and J by 2 bases, and 14 bases separated the two germline ends. Germline values: CDR1 LNHNV, CDR2 YYDKDF (reference sequence). The CDR3 loop spans 16 amino acids. CDR3 sequence reads: CATSRGLGSTYNEQFF. Here the CDR3 DNA reads TGTGCCACCAGCAGGGGCCTCGGGAGTACCTACAATGAGCAGTTCTTC.

The gene calls are TRBV28 and TRBJ1-4; D gene unclear. Germline CDR1 is MDHEN and CDR2 is SYDVKM. This CDR3 spans 14 amino acids. The V gene lost 6 bases and the J gene lost 5 bases, with 13 bases spanning the gap. For the CDR3, the DNA is TGTGCCAGCAGAGAGGGCAGTTCGAATGAAAAACTGTTTTTT. Its translation is CASREGSSNEKLFF.

There are a few counts of this clone. CDR3 loop: CASRSDRGDEKLFF. In nucleotides, the CDR3 is TGTGCCAGCAGATCGGACAGGGGTGATGAAAAACTGTTTTTT. J is TRBJ1-4 and V is TRBV2; TRBD1 agrees at 9 bases. This CDR3 region has 14 residues. Germline V gene data show CDR1 as SNHLY and CDR2 as FYNNEI. With V trimmed by 6 bases and J by 6 bases, 5 bases remained unmatched. Full variable domain (outside the CDR3, taken from reference TRBV2 and TRBJ1-4): EPEVTQTPSHQVTQMGQEVILRCVPISNHLYFYWYRQILGQKVEFLVSFYNNEISEKSEIFDDQFSVERPDGSNFTLKIRSTKLEDSAMYFCASRSDRGDEKLFFGSGTQLSVL.

This clone was seen a few times. The V call is TRBV29-1, the J call TRBJ1-1; no clear D. The germline V and J ends were trimmed by 0 bases and 3 bases, with 8 bases remaining between them. CDR3 length equals 13 residues. Germline CDR1 reads SQVTM; CDR2 reads ANQGSEA. CDR3: CSVEDIKYTEAFF. CDR3 nucleotide sequence: TGCAGCGTTGAAGATATCAAATACACTGAAGCTTTCTTT.

This chain links TRBV4-1 with TRBJ2-1; perhaps TRBD2 as D (6 bases). The V and J ends lost 2 bases and 10 bases respectively, with 15 bases between them. Germline CDR1 MGHRA, CDR2 YSYEKL. The CDR3 runs to 14 residues. CDR3 bases: TGCGCCAGCAGCCAACTCCTGACACGGGAGGAGCAGTTCTTC. This codes for CASSQLLTREEQFF.

V usage is TRBV30 and J usage is TRBJ2-5; D is undetermined. The CDR3 is 13 residues long. In germline, CDR1 is GTSNPN, CDR2 SVGIG (reference sequence). Between the trimmed V and J ends, which lost 5 bases and 5 bases, there was a span of 15 bases. CDR3 residues: CAWGTRRRETQYF. The CDR3 DNA follows: TGTGCCTGGGGTACTCGCAGGCGGGAGACCCAGTACTTC.